The text below deals with one T cell receptor (beta chain). Its cognate antigen is unknown. This sample was included in a study of T cell responses to AZD1222 COVID-19 vaccine. Study findings and constraints: Mapped onto spike, vaccine-associated CD4 TCRs spanned it and were dominant at 160-218 and 743-854. Possibly, clonal diversity was underestimated; donors were largely white British and included more females.

Data came from immunoSEQ multiplex PCR; TCRdb stores just in-frame clones and leaves some out. This table has 100,000 to 150,000 clones, roughly 87% appearing once. This CDR3 comprises 13 residues. The germline CDR1 and CDR2 sequences are LGHDT and YNNKEL (reference sequence). Trimming took 4 bases from V and 9 from J, leaving 15 bases between them. V and J are TRBV3-1 (or the pseudogene TRBV3-2) and TRBJ2-5, with D maybe TRBD2 (6 bases). The material sequenced was peripheral blood, taken on day 0 of MenACWY control vaccination. The source is an adult in good health. The CDR3 coding sequence is TGTGCCAGCAGCCTAAACCGGGGGATGTCCCAGTACTTC. This codes for CASSLNRGMSQYF.